This T cell receptor beta chain was retrieved from a study of T-cell reconstitution after alpha-beta-depleted transplantation in children. This clonotype was counted only a few times. Antigen unknown. As it was prepared, the TCRbeta library received unique molecular identifiers. TCRdb re-derived calls from the PCR reads in MiXCR, one entry per CDR3 protein. This table has about a million distinct CDR3 sequences, 25% to 30% appearing once. The CDR3 is 13 residues long. Looked up from germline, CDR1 is SEHNR and CDR2 is FQNEAQ (reference sequence). Trimming shortened V by 5 bases and J by 5 bases, and 12 bases separated the two germline ends. Study results and caveats: After one year, T-cell counts and TCRbeta diversity mostly came from new T cells. The study traced high day-60 TCRbeta diversity in some patients to surviving recipient T cells and thymic progenitors. About two months after transplant, alpha-beta T cells reportedly came from several hundred expanded graft clones.

The input for sequencing was PBMCs, mostly from graft donor cells, taken 360 days after TCRalphabeta/CD19-depleted stem cell transplant. The genes are TRBV7-9 and TRBJ2-5; no clear D. The source is a boy younger than two who had a stem cell transplant for SCID, so the T cells may come from the graft donor. As DNA, the CDR3 is TGTGCCAGCAGCCCTAAGGACGGGGAGACCCAGTACTTC. Translated: CASSPKDGETQYF.